A single sample is the source of the 3 T cell receptor beta chains below, sequenced in a study of CD8 T cells in ankylosing spondylitis. Via MiXCR, TCRdb re-called the 5' RACE reads, giving one row per CDR3 protein. There are hundreds of thousands of distinct CDR3 sequences in the sample; 20% to 25% occur only once, and roughly 13% lies in the top ten. Sample: blood, either unsorted or a sorted T cell fraction (not recorded which). These receptor sequences come from a male donor with ankylosing spondylitis or in good health (not recorded which).

This clonotype appeared a few times. This chain connects TRBV12-3 or TRBV12-4 to TRBJ1-5; unclear D gene. CDR3 length: 14 amino acids. V was trimmed by 7 bases and J by 0 bases, leaving 10 bases between them. The CDR3 region has the DNA TGTGCCAGCACTGAGACTCTTAGCAATCAGCCCCAGCATTTT. Translation gives CASTETLSNQPQHF.

The chain is built from TRBV20-1 and TRBJ2-7; D not resolved. CDR3 length: 16 amino acids. From germline, CDR1 is DFQATT and CDR2 SNEGSKA (reference sequence). Trimming removed 2 bases at V and 0 bases at J, with 17 bases between. The CDR3 DNA is TGCAGTGCTAGACCCTTCCCCCTACCTAGCTCCTACGAGCAGTACTTC. It translates to CSARPFPLPSSYEQYF.

This clonotype has only a few counts. V is TRBV20-1 and J is TRBJ2-7, with 7 bases identical to TRBD1. The CDR3 has 14 residues. Germline CDR1 reads DFQATT; CDR2 reads SNEGSKA (reference sequence). The trim removed 2 bases at V and 4 bases at J, leaving 8 bases unmatched. CDR3 region: CSARHQGELYEQYF. DNA of the CDR3: TGCAGTGCTAGACACCAGGGGGAACTTTACGAGCAGTACTTC.